The rows below give T cell receptor beta chains drawn from one sample of a study of CD8 T cells in ankylosing spondylitis. A single record per CDR3 protein comes from TCRdb applying MiXCR to the 5' RACE reads. Of fewer than 350,000 distinct CDR3 sequences listed, more than 9% were seen once; the top ten hold 9.1%. The sequencing input was blood, either unsorted or a sorted T cell fraction (not recorded which). All receptors come from a female donor with ankylosing spondylitis or in good health (not recorded which). CDR3s include the opening cysteine and the closing phenylalanine or tryptophan. D genes are given only for firm matches. Clone size, where shown, is once, few, many, or a class for clones that have expanded.

clone_size	d_call	j_call	v_call	cdr3_aa	cdr3_nt
NA	TRBD1	TRBJ2-4	TRBV3-1	CACSPGGTGTAKNIQYF	TGTGCCTGCAGCCCTGGGGGGACAGGGACGGCCAAAAACATTCAGTACTTC
many	TRBD2	TRBJ2-3	TRBV20-1	CSARPLAEDTDTQYF	TGCAGTGCTAGACCCCTAGCGGAAGACACAGATACGCAGTATTTT
many	NA	TRBJ1-5	TRBV7-9	CASSFSTPSPQHF	TGTGCCAGCAGCTTTTCAACCCCATCGCCCCAGCATTTT
NA	NA	TRBJ2-5	TRBV20-1	CSAANSGGTQYF	TGCAGTGCTGCTAATAGTGGTGGGACCCAGTACTTC
many	NA	TRBJ1-1	TRBV5-1	CASSVDRGTEAFF	TGCGCCAGCAGCGTCGACCGAGGGACTGAAGCTTTCTTT
many	TRBD2	TRBJ2-2	TRBV4-2	CASSQDQTSVANTGELFF	TGTGCCAGCAGCCAAGACCAGACTAGCGTCGCGAACACCGGGGAGCTGTTTTTT
many	TRBD1	TRBJ1-1	TRBV20-1	CSARQGEGEAFF	TGCAGTGCTCGACAGGGGGAAGGTGAAGCTTTCTTT
many	TRBD2	TRBJ2-7	TRBV20-1	CSVKGSSGSRYEQYF	TGCAGTGTAAAGGGTTCTAGCGGGAGTAGGTACGAGCAGTACTTC
many	NA	TRBJ1-6	TRBV7-9	CASSLQSSLVNSPLHF	TGTGCCAGCAGCTTACAGAGCTCACTCGTAAATTCACCCCTCCACTTT
many	NA	TRBJ1-6	TRBV10-3	CATRGSSSYNSPLHF	TGTGCCACCCGGGGCAGCTCCTCCTATAATTCACCCCTCCACTTT
NA	TRBD1	TRBJ1-1	TRBV4-2	CASSQPGSGGEAFF	TGTGCCAGCAGCCAACCAGGGTCAGGGGGTGAAGCTTTCTTT
many	TRBD2	TRBJ2-1	TRBV7-8	CASSLEVAGYEQFF	TGTGCCAGCAGCTTAGAAGTAGCGGGGTATGAGCAGTTCTTC
many	NA	TRBJ2-7	TRBV7-9	CASSEGRRVEQYF	TGTGCCAGCAGCGAGGGGAGAAGGGTCGAGCAGTACTTC
NA	NA	TRBJ2-3	TRBV7-2	CASSLTGPTDTQYF	TGTGCCAGCAGCTTAACTGGACCGACAGATACGCAGTATTTT
NA	NA	TRBJ2-2	TRBV11-2	CASTMTRNTGELFF	TGTGCCAGCACCATGACACGGAACACCGGGGAGCTGTTTTTT
many	TRBD2	TRBJ2-7	TRBV27	CASSRDYSSYEQYF	TGTGCCAGCAGTCGGGACTACTCCTCCTACGAGCAGTACTTC
many	TRBD2	TRBJ2-3	TRBV6-2/TRBV6-3	CASSYRLAGVGPDTQYF	TGTGCCAGCAGTTACCGGCTAGCGGGAGTGGGTCCAGATACGCAGTATTTT
NA	TRBD1	TRBJ2-7	TRBV15	CATSRVPTGGSYEQYF	TGTGCCACCAGCAGAGTTCCAACAGGGGGCTCCTACGAGCAGTACTTC
NA	TRBD1	TRBJ1-1	TRBV7-6	CATTGQGLVNTEAFF	TGTGCCACAACGGGACAGGGACTTGTGAACACTGAAGCTTTCTTT
NA	TRBD2	TRBJ2-1	TRBV27	CARCNLRGGGRGYNEQFF	TGTGCCCGCTGCAACCTTAGGGGAGGCGGGAGAGGCTACAATGAGCAGTTCTTC
many	NA	TRBJ2-2	TRBV3-1	CASSQRGHTGELFF	TGTGCCAGCAGCCAAAGAGGGCACACCGGGGAGCTGTTTTTT
many	NA	TRBJ2-7	TRBV7-2	CASSSRTVSSYEQYF	TGTGCCAGCAGCTCCCGGACAGTATCTTCCTACGAGCAGTACTTC
NA	TRBD1	TRBJ1-1	TRBV6-1	CAGQGATEAFF	TGTGCCGGACAGGGGGCCACTGAAGCTTTCTTT
many	NA	TRBJ2-5	TRBV7-9	CASSLLGGGETQYF	TGTGCCAGCAGCTTACTAGGGGGAGGAGAGACCCAGTACTTC
many	TRBD1	TRBJ2-7	TRBV10-3	CAIKGQIGYEQYF	TGTGCCATCAAGGGACAGATTGGCTACGAGCAGTACTTC
many	NA	TRBJ2-7	TRBV20-1	CSARVAGPPYEQYF	TGCAGTGCTAGAGTGGCAGGGCCTCCCTACGAGCAGTACTTC
many	NA	TRBJ2-3	TRBV20-1	CSARSRGGDTQYF	TGCAGTGCTAGAAGCAGGGGCGGGGATACGCAGTATTTT
few	NA	TRBJ1-2	TRBV5-1	CASSTDLVHGYTF	TGCGCCAGCAGCACCGATCTGGTCCATGGCTACACCTTC
many	TRBD2	TRBJ2-1	TRBV7-2	CASSLASASGAHSYNEQFF	TGTGCCAGCAGCTTAGCGTCGGCTAGCGGGGCCCATTCCTACAATGAGCAGTTCTTC
NA	TRBD1	TRBJ1-2	TRBV2	CASKATGDYGYTF	TGTGCCAGCAAAGCTACAGGGGACTATGGCTACACCTTC
many	TRBD1	TRBJ2-3	TRBV5-1	CASSDRVSTDTQYF	TGCGCCAGCAGCGACAGGGTTAGCACAGATACGCAGTATTTT
many	NA	TRBJ2-3	TRBV20-1	CSARDDSRLTDTQYF	TGCAGTGCTAGAGACGACAGCCGGCTCACAGATACGCAGTATTTT